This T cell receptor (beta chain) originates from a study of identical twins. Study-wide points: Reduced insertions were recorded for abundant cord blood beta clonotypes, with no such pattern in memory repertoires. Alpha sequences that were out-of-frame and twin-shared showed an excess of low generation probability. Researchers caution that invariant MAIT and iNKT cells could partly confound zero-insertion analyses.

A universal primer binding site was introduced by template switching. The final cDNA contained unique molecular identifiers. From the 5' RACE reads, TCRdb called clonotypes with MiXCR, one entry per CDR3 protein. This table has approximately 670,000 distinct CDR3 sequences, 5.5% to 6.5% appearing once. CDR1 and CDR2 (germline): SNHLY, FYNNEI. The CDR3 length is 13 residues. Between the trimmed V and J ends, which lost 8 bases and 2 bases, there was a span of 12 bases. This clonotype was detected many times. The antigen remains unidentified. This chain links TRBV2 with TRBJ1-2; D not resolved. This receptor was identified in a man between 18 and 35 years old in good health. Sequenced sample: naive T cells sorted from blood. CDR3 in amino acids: CASRANLNYGYTF. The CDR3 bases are TGTGCCAGCCGGGCCAATCTAAACTATGGCTACACCTTC.